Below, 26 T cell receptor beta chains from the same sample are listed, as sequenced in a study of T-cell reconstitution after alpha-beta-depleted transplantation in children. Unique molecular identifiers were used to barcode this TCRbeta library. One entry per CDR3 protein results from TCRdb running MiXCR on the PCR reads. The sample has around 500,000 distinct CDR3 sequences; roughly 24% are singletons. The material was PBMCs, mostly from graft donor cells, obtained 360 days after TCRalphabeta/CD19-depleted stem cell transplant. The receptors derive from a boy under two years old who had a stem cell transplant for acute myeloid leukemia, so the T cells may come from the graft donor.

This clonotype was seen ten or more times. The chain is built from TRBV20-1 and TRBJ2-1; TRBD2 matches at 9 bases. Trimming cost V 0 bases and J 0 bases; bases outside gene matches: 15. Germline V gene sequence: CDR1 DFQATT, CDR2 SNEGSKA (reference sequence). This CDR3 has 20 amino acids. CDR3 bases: TGCAGTGCTAGAGATCAGTTGCGGCGGGGGGGCCTCAGCTCCTACAATGAGCAGTTCTTC. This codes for CSARDQLRRGGLSSYNEQFF.

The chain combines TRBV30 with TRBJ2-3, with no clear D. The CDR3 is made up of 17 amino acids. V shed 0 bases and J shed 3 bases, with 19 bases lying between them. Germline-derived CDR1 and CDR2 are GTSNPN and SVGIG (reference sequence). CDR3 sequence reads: CAWSVLPPYRFTDTQYF. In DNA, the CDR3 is TGTGCCTGGAGTGTACTTCCTCCATATCGGTTTACAGATACGCAGTATTTT.

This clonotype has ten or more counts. CDR3 sequence (DNA): TGTGCCAGCAGGGGGACAGGGGCCATTAGCAATCAGCCCCAGCATTTT. Translated, it gives CASRGTGAISNQPQHF. V is TRBV12-3 or TRBV12-4 and J is TRBJ1-5; 10 nucleotides line up with TRBD1. CDR3 length equals 16 residues. Unmatched junction bases numbered 5, after V lost 6 bases and J lost 0 bases.

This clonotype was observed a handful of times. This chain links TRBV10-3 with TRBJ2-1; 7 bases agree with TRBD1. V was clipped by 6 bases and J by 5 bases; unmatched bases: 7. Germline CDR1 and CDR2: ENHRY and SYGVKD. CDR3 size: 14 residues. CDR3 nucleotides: TGTGCCATCAGACCACAGGGGCCGGACAATGAGCAGTTCTTC. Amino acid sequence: CAIRPQGPDNEQFF.

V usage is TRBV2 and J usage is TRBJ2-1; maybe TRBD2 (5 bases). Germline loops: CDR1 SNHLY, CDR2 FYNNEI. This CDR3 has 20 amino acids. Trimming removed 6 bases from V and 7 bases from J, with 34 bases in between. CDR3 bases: TGTGCCAGCAGCCTAGGGTACGGTCAGGAGGAGAAGAGGGTCGGTAATGAGCAGTTCTTC. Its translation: CASSLGYGQEEKRVGNEQFF.

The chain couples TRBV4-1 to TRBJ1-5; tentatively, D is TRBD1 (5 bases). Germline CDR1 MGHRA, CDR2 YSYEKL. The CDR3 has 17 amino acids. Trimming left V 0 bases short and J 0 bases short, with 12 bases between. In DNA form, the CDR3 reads TGCGCCAGCAGCCAAGATCCACGGGGGTATAGCAATCAGCCCCAGCATTTT. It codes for CASSQDPRGYSNQPQHF.

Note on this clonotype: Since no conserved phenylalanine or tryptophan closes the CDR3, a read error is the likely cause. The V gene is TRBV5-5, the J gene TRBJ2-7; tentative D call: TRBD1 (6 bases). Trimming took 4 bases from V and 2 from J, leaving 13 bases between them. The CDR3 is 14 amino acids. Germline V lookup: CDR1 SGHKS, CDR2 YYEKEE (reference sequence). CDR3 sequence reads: CASSLWTDAYEQYG. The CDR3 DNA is TGTGCCAGCAGCCTCTGGACAGACGCCTACGAGCAGTACGGC.

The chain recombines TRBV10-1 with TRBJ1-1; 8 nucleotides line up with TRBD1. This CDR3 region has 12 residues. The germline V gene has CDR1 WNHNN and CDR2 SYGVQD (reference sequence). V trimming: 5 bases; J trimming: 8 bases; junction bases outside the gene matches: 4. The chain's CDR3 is CASSRDRGEAFF. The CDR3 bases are TGCGCCAGCAGTCGTGACAGGGGCGAAGCTTTCTTT.

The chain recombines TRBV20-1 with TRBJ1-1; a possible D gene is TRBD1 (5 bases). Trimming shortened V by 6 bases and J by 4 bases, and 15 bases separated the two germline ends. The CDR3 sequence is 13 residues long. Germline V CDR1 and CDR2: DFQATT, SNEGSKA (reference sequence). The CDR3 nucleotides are TGCAGTGCCCAAAAGGGGCGCGGCACTGAAGCTTTCTTT. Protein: CSAQKGRGTEAFF.

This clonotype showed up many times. CDR3 bases: TGTGCCAGCAGCGCAACGGGGGGGACCGGGGAGCTGTTTTTT. Amino acids: CASSATGGTGELFF. This chain connects TRBV11-2 to TRBJ2-2; 8 nucleotides match TRBD2. The CDR3 extends over 14 amino acids. Per the germline V gene, CDR1 is SGHAT and CDR2 is FQNNGV. Trimming cost V 5 bases and J 5 bases; bases outside gene matches: 4.

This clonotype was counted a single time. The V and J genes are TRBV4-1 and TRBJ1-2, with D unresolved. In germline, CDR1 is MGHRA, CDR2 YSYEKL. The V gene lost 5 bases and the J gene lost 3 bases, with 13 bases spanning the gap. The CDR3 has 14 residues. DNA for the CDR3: TGCGCCAGCAGCTTCCAGCTCACTGACTATGGCTACACCTTC. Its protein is CASSFQLTDYGYTF.

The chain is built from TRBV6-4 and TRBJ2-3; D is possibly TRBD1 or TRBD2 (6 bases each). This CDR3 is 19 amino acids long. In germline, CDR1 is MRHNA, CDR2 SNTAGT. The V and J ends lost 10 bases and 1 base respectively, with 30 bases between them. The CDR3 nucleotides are TGTGCCATCTGGGGCTCTCCGGGACTCCACCCAGGGGGCACAGATACGCAGTATTTT. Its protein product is CAIWGSPGLHPGGTDTQYF.

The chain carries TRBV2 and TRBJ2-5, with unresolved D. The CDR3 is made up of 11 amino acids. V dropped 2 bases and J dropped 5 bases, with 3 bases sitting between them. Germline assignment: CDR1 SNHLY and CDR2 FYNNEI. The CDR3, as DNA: TGTGCCAGCAGTGAATGGGAGACCCAGTACTTC. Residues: CASSEWETQYF.

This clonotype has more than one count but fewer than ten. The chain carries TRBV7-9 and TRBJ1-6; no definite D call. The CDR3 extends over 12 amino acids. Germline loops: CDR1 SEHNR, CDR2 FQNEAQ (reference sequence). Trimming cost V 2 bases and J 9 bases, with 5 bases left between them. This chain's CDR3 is CASSLSGSPLHF. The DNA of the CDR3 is TGTGCCAGCAGCTTAAGCGGTTCACCCCTCCACTTT. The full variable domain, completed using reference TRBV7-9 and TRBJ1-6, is DTGVSQNPRHKITKRGQNVTFRCDPISEHNRLYWYRQTLGQGPEFLTYFQNEAQLEKSRLLSDRFSAERPKGSFSTLEIQRTEQGDSAMYLCASSLSGSPLHFGNGTRLTVT.

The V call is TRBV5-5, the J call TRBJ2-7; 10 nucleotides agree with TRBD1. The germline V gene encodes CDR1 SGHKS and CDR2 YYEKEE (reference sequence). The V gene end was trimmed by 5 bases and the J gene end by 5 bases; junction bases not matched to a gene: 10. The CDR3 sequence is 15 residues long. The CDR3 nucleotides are TGTGCCAGCAGGACCGGGACAGGGGTTTCGAACGAGCAGTACGTC. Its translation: CASRTGTGVSNEQYV.

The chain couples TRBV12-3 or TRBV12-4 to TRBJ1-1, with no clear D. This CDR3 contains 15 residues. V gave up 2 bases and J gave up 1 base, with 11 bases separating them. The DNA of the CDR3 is TGTGCCAGCAGTTTAACCCAGGACGGGAACACTGAAGCTTTCTTT. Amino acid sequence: CASSLTQDGNTEAFF.

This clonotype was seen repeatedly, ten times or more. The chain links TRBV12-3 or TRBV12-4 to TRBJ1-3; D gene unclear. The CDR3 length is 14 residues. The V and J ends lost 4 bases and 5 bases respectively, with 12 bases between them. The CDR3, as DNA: TGTGCCAGCAGTTCCCGGGAGGCGAGAAACACCATATATTTT. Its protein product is CASSSREARNTIYF.

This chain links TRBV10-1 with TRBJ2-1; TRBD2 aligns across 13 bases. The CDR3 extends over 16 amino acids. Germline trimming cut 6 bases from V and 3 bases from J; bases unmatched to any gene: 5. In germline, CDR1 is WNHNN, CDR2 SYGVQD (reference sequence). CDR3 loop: CASSQTSGGFYNEQFF. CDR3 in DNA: TGCGCCAGCAGCCAGACTAGCGGGGGGTTCTACAATGAGCAGTTCTTC.

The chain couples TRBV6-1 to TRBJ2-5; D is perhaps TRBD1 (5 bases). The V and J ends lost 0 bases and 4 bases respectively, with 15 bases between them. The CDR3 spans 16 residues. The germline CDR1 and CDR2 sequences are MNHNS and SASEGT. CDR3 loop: CASSEAPILGLETQYF. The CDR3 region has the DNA TGTGCCAGCAGTGAAGCCCCAATTTTGGGGCTAGAGACCCAGTACTTC.

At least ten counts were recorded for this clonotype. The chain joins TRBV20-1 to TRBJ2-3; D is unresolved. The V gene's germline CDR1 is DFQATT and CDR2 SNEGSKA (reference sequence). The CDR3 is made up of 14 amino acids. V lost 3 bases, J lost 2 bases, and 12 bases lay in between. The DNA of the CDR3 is TGCAGTGCTAGGATCGTACAGTTCACAGATACGCAGTATTTT. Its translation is CSARIVQFTDTQYF.

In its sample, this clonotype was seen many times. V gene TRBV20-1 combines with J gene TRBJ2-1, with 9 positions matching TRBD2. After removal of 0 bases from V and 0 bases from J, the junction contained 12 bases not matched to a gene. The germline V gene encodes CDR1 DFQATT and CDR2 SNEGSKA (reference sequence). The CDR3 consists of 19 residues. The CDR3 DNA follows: TGCAGTGCTAGAGATCTTGCGGGGGGGAGATCGAGCTCCTACAATGAGCAGTTCTTC. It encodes CSARDLAGGRSSSYNEQFF.

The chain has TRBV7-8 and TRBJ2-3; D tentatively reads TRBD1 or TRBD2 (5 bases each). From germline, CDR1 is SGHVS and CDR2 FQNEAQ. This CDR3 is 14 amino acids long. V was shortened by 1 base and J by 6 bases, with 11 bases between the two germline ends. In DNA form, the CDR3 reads TGTGCCAGCAGCTTAGTCGACGGGGCGGATACGCAGTATTTT. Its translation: CASSLVDGADTQYF.

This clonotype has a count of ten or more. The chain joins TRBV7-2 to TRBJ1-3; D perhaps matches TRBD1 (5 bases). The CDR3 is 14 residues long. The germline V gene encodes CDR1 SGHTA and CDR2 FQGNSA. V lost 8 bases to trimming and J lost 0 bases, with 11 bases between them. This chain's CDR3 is CASGRAPSGNTIYF. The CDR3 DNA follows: TGTGCCAGCGGCAGGGCACCCTCTGGAAACACCATATATTTT.

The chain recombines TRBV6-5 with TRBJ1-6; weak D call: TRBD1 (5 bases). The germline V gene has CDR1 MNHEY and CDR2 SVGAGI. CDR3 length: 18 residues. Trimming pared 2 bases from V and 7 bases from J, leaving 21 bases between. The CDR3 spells CASSYANQGRGFNSPLHF. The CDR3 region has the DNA TGTGCCAGCAGTTACGCTAATCAGGGAAGGGGCTTCAATTCACCCCTCCACTTT.

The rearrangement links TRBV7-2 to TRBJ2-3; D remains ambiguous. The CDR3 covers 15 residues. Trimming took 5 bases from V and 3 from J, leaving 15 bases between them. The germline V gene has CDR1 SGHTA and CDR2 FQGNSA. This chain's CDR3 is CASSNGRSLTDTQYF. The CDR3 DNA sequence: TGTGCCAGCAGCAACGGCCGCAGTCTGACAGATACGCAGTATTTT.

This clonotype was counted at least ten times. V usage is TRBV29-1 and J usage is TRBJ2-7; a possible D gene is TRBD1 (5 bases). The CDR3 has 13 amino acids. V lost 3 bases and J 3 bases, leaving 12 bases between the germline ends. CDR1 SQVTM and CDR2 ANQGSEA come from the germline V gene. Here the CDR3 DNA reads TGCAGCGTTGAGGGGCAGCACCGCTACGAGCAGTACTTC. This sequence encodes CSVEGQHRYEQYF.